These T cell receptor beta chains were read from a single sample in a study of technical replicates of blood from several donors. Method: immunoSEQ multiplex PCR; TCRdb's copy keeps in-frame clones and lacks some. The sample has some 79,000 clones; about 90% are singletons. Input material: T cells isolated from PBMCs. These receptors were collected from a human donor in good health. Some clones in this sample may be carry-over from other donors' samples. The CDR3 runs from the conserved cysteine through the conserved F or W. The order of the fields is D gene, J gene, V gene, clone size, CDR3 DNA, CDR3 protein. A D gene is named only where the DNA matches it firmly. Clone size is given for some rows only: seen once, a few or many times, or a class if the clone is expanded.

- | TRBJ1-4 | TRBV7-9 | - | TGTGTCAGCAGCCACGGTGGGGGCAACAGGGATGAAAAACTGTTTTTT | CVSSHGGGNRDEKLFF
TRBD2 | TRBJ2-1 | TRBV28 | - | TGTGCCAGCAGTTTCCTGGTCACTAGCGGGGGAACCAATGAGCAGTTCTTC | CASSFLVTSGGTNEQFF
- | TRBJ1-1 | TRBV20-1 | - | TGCAGTGCGAGGGACATTGAAGCTTTCTTT | CSARDIEAFF
- | TRBJ2-5 | TRBV27 | - | TGTGCCAGCAGTTTTTTAACGGAGAGGGAGACCCAGTACTTC | CASSFLTERETQYF
TRBD1 | TRBJ1-2 | TRBV11-2 | - | TGTGCCAGCAGCTCACAGGGGTATGGCTACACCTTC | CASSSQGYGYTF
TRBD2 | TRBJ2-7 | TRBV5-1 | - | TGCGCCAGCAGCTTGGCCAAGTACGGGGACTACTACGAGCAGTACTTC | CASSLAKYGDYYEQYF
TRBD2 | TRBJ2-3 | TRBV18 | - | TGTGCCAGCTCACGAGGGAATCTAGCGGGTTCAACAGATACGCAGTATTTT | CASSRGNLAGSTDTQYF
- | TRBJ1-5 | TRBV27 | few | TGTGCCAGCAGTCCAGGGGTCTTGGGCAGCAATCAGCCCCAGCATTTT | CASSPGVLGSNQPQHF
TRBD1 | TRBJ1-1 | TRBV6-1 | few | TGTGCCAGCAGTCAAGGACAGGGGAAAGTGATGAACACTGAAGCTTTCTTT | CASSQGQGKVMNTEAFF
- | TRBJ2-1 | TRBV6-5 | - | TGTGCCAGCAGTTACTCGACCGGGGAGTATAAAAATGAGCAGTTCTTC | CASSYSTGEYKNEQFF
- | TRBJ2-5 | TRBV9 | once | TGTGCCAGCAGCGCCGGGGGAAAGGAGACCCAGTACTTC | CASSAGGKETQYF
TRBD2 | TRBJ2-3 | TRBV6-5 | - | TGTGCCAGCAGTCCAAGCGGGAGTAGAGATACGCAGTATTTT | CASSPSGSRDTQYF
- | TRBJ2-5 | TRBV4-1 | - | TGCGCCAGCAGCCAAGACCAGGGACTTTTTCTCGCGACCCAGTACTTC | CASSQDQGLFLATQYF
- | TRBJ2-1 | TRBV5-1 | - | TGCGCCAGCAGCTTGGGGAGCTATTACGATGAGCAGTTCTTC | CASSLGSYYDEQFF
- | TRBJ1-2 | TRBV28 | - | TGTGCCAGCAGTTTACTTCCAGTCCTCTATGGCTACACCTTC | CASSLLPVLYGYTF
- | TRBJ2-4 | TRBV10-3 | - | TGTGCCATCAGTGATCCAGGGATAGTGGAAAACATTCAGTACTTC | CAISDPGIVENIQYF
- | TRBJ2-7 | TRBV4-3 | - | TGCGCCAGCAGCCAAGATGGTGAGGGAATTAACTCCTACGAGCAGTACTTC | CASSQDGEGINSYEQYF
- | TRBJ2-7 | TRBV10-3 | - | TGTGCCATCGCGGAACCTAGCTCCTACGAGCAGTACTTC | CAIAEPSSYEQYF
- | TRBJ2-1 | TRBV18 | once | TGTGCCAGCTCACCCGCGGGGCAGGGGGGTCCCAATGAGCAGTTCTTC | CASSPAGQGGPNEQFF
- | TRBJ1-1 | TRBV5-1 | - | TGCGCCAGCAGCCTAGGACAGATGAACACTGAAGCTTTCTTT | CASSLGQMNTEAFF
TRBD1 | TRBJ2-7 | TRBV27 | - | TGTGCCAGCAGTCATATAGGGACAGGGGTTTACGAGCAGTACTTC | CASSHIGTGVYEQYF
TRBD2 | TRBJ2-1 | TRBV9 | - | TGTGCCAGCAGCGTAGGTAGCGGGGGACTAGTCTCCTACAATGAGCAGTTCTTC | CASSVGSGGLVSYNEQFF
TRBD1 | TRBJ2-1 | TRBV19 | - | TGTGCCAGTAGTACCGTAGAACAGGGGGCTAATACCGATGAGCAGTTCTTC | CASSTVEQGANTDEQFF
TRBD1 | TRBJ1-5 | TRBV15 | - | TGTGCCACCAGCACGGCCCCGGGACAGGGGGCACTTCAGCCCCAGCATTTT | CATSTAPGQGALQPQHF
- | TRBJ2-2 | TRBV6-5 | - | TGTGCCAGCAGTTGGGTTCAGGCCTTGAACACCGGGGAGCTGTTTTTT | CASSWVQALNTGELFF
- | TRBJ1-4 | TRBV25-1 | - | TGTGCCAGCAGTGAATCAACAGTGATTAATGAAAAACTGTTTTTT | CASSESTVINEKLFF
TRBD1 | TRBJ2-3 | TRBV4-3 | - | TGCGCCAGCAGCCAATACGGACAGGGGGCAACAGATACGCAGTATTTT | CASSQYGQGATDTQYF